The clone carrying this T cell receptor beta chain was counted a single time. One end of the junction fails to match germline, which may point to a read error. This sample was included in a study of cytomegalovirus exposure and HLA in healthy donors. The CDR3 is 12 amino acids. Germline assignment: CDR1 SGHRS and CDR2 YFSETQ. With 60 Vbeta and 13 Jbeta primers, the PCR was carried out. Using immunoSEQ multiplex PCR, the repertoire was profiled, and TCRdb retains in-frame clones only, with some absent. In the table there are about 180,000 clones, 80% to 90% of which are singletons. The chain is built from TRBV5-1 and TRBJ2-2; a weak D match, TRBD1 (5 bases). Specimen: PBMCs. The TCR originated in a male donor in good health and CMV-seronegative. CDR3 sequence reads: CASGLTAGELFF. For the CDR3, the DNA is TGCGCCAGCGGCTTGACAGCCGGGGAGCTGTTTTTT.